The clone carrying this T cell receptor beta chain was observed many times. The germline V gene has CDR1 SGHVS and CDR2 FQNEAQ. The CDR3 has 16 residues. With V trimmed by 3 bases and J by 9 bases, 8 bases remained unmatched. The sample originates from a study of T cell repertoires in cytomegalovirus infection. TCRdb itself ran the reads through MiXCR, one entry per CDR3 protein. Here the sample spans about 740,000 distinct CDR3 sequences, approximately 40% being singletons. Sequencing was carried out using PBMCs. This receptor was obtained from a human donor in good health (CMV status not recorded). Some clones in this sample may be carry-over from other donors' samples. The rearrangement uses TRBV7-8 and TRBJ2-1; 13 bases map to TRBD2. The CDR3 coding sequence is TGTGCCAGCAGCTTCGTACTTGGACTAGCGGGAGTTGAGCAGTTCTTC. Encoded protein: CASSFVLGLAGVEQFF.